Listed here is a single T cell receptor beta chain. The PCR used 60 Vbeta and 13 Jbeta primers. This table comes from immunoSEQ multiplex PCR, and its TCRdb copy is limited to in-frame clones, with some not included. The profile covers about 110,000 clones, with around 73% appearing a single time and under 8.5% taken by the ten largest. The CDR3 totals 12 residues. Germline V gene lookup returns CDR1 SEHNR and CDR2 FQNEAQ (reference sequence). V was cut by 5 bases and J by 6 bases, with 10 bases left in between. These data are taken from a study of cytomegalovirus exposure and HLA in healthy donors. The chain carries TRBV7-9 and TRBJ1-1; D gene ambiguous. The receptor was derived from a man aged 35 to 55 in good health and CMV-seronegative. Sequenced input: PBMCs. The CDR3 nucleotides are TGTGCCAGCAGCGACCGGGGTTCTGAAGCTTTCTTT. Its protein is CASSDRGSEAFF.